The present T cell receptor (beta chain) was sequenced within a study of cytomegalovirus exposure and HLA in healthy donors. About the study: The Caucasian-associated ancestry cluster contained around four fifths of the approximately 430 genotyped donors.

This CDR3 is built from 12 residues. Trimming removed 4 bases at V and 8 bases at J, with 9 bases between. CDR1 and CDR2 from the germline V gene are SGHDT and YYEEEE. Use of 60 Vbeta and 13 Jbeta primers characterized the PCR. Using immunoSEQ multiplex PCR, the repertoire was profiled, and TCRdb retains in-frame clones only, with some absent. The sample consists of about 120,000 clones, 70% to 85% of them appearing once. The count of this clone is one. The antigen remains undetermined. Study-wide results and limits: Likely technical artifact: a cluster of highly shared sequence variants. Donors belonging to an Asian-associated ancestry cluster reportedly showed fewer N-insertions in productive TCRs than the 666-donor mean, according to what a later analysis found.

The specimen sequenced was PBMCs. This TCR came from a man between 18 and 29 years old in good health and CMV-seropositive. V is TRBV5-6 and J is TRBJ2-2; maybe TRBD2 (5 bases). CDR3 DNA sequence: TGTGCCAGCAGCGGACTGGCGGGGGAGCTGTTTTTT. Translation: CASSGLAGELFF. The entire variable domain, with the rest obtained from reference TRBV5-6 and TRBJ2-2, is as follows: DAGVTQSPTHLIKTRGQQVTLRCSPKSGHDTVSWYQQALGQGPQFIFQYYEEEERQRGNFPDRFSGHQFPNYSSELNVNALLLGDSALYLCASSGLAGELFFGEGSRLTVL.